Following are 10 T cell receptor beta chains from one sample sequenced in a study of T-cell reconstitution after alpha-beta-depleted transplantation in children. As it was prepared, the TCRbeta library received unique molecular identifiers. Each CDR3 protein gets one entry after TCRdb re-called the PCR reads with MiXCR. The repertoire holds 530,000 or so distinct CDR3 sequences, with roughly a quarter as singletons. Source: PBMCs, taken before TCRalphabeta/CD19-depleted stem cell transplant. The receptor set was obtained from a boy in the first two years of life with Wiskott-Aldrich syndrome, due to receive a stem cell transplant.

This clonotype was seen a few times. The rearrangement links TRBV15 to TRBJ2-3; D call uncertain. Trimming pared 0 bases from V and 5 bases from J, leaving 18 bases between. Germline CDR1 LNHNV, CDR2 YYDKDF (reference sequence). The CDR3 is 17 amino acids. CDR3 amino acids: CATSRDPPGSVLDTQYF. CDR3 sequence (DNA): TGTGCCACCAGCAGAGATCCCCCTGGCTCTGTTCTAGATACGCAGTATTTT.

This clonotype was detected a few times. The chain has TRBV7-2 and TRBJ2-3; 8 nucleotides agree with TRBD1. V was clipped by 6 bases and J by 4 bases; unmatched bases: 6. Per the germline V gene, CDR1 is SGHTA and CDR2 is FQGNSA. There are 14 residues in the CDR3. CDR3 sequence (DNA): TGTGCCAGCAGTTATCGACAGGGGTCAGATACGCAGTATTTT. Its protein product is CASSYRQGSDTQYF.

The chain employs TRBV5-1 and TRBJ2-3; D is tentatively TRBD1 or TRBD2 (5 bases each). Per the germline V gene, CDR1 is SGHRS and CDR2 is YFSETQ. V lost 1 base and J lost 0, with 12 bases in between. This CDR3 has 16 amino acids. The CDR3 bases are TGCGCCAGCAGCTTGCGGCAGGGACGAAGCACAGATACGCAGTATTTT. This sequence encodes CASSLRQGRSTDTQYF.

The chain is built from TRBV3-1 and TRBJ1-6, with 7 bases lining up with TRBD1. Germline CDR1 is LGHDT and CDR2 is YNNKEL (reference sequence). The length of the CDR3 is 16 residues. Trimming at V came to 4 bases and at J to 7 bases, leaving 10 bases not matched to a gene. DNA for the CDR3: TGTGCCAGCAGCCCTGGACAGGTCTTTCGGAATTCACCCCTCCACTTT. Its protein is CASSPGQVFRNSPLHF.

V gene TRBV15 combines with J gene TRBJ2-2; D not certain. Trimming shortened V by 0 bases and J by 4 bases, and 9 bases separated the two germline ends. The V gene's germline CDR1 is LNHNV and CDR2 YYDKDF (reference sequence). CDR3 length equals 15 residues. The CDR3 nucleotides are TGTGCCACCAGCAGAGAGCGGAGCAGCACCGGGGAGCTGTTTTTT. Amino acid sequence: CATSRERSSTGELFF.

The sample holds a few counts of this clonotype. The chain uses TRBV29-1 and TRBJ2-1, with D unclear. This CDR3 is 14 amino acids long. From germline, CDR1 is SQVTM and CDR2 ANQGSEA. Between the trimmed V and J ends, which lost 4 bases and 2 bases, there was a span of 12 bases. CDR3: CSVVRSTAYNEQFF. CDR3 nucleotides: TGCAGCGTTGTCCGGTCTACGGCCTACAATGAGCAGTTCTTC.

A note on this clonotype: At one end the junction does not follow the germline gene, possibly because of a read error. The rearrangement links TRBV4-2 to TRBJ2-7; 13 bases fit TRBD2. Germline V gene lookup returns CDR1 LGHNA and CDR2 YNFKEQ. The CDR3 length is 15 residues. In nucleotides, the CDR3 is TGTGCCAACAGCCGTACTAGCGGGAGGGTGGACGAGCAGTACTTC. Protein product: CANSRTSGRVDEQYF.

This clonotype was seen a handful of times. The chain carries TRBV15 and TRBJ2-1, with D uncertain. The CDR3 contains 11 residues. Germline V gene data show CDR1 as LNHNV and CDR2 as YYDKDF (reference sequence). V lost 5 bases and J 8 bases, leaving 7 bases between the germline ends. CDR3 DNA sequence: TGTGCCACCAGCGGTGGATATGAGCAGTTCTTC. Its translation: CATSGGYEQFF.

In DNA, the CDR3 is TGCAGCGCCTTAACAGGGGGCGGGGAGCTGTTTTTT. Translated, it gives CSALTGGGELFF. The chain links TRBV29-1 to TRBJ2-2; 8 positions agree with TRBD1. Germline V gives CDR1 SQVTM, CDR2 ANQGSEA. The length of the CDR3 is 12 residues. V lost 7 bases to trimming and J lost 7 bases; unmatched junction nucleotides: 5.

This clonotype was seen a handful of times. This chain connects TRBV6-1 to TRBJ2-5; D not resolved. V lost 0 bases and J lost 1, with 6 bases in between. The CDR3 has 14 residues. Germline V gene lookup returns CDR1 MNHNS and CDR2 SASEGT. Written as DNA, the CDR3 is TGTGCCAGCAGTGAAGCGAACTCCCAAGAGACCCAGTACTTC. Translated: CASSEANSQETQYF.